The text below deals with one TCR beta chain. Its antigen is undetermined. This CDR3 comprises 14 residues. Trimming shortened V by 3 bases and J by 7 bases, and 10 bases separated the two germline ends. The V gene's germline CDR1 is SGHVS and CDR2 FNYEAQ. This specimen comes from a study of identical twins. Findings and limits, study-wide: Twins showed weaker excess sharing in their beta out-of-frame sequences. Models underestimated out-of-frame TCR alpha sharing in monozygotic twins. The authors noted that invariant MAIT and iNKT cells could partly confound zero-insertion analyses.

After template switching added a universal primer site, the resulting cDNA carried unique molecular identifiers. MiXCR, applied by TCRdb to the 5' RACE reads, yields one record per CDR3 protein. The repertoire holds roughly 1.6 million distinct CDR3 sequences, about 30% seen once, with about 0.3% in the top ten. The specimen sequenced was cord blood. The rearrangement links TRBV7-6 to TRBJ1-6; D not certain. The receptor comes from a newborn girl in good health. The DNA for the CDR3 is TGTGCCAGCAGCTTGGGAAACCCGAATTCACCCCTCCACTTT. Protein: CASSLGNPNSPLHF.